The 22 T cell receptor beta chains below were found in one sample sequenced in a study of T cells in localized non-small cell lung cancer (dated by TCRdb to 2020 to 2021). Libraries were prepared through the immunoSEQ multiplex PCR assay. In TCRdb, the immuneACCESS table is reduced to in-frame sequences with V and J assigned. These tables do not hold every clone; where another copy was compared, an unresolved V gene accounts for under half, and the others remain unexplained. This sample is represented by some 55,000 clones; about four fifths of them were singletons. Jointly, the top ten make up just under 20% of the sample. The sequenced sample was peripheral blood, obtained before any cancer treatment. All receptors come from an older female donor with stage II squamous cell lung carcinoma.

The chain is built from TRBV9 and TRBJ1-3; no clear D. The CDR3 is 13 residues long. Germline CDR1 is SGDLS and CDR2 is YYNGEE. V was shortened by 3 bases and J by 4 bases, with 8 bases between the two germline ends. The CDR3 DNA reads TGTGCCAGCAGCGAGAGGACGGGAAACACCATATATTTT. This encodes CASSERTGNTIYF. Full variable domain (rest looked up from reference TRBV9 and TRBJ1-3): DSGVTQTPKHLITATGQRVTLRCSPRSGDLSVYWYQQSLDQGLQFLIQYYNGEERAKGNILERFSAQQFPDLHSELNLSSLELGDSALYFCASSERTGNTIYFGEGSWLTVV.

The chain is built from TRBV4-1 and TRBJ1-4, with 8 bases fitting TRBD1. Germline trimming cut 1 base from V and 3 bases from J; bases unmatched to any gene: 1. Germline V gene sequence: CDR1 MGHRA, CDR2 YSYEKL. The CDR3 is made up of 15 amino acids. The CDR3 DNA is TGCGCCAGCAGCCAAGGACAGGGGTCTAATGAAAAACTGTTTTTT. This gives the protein CASSQGQGSNEKLFF.

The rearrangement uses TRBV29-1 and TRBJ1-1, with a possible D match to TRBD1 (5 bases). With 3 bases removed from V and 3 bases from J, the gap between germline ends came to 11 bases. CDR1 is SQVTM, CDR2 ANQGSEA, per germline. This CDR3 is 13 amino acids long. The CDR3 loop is CSVESQGDTEAFF. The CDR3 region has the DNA TGCAGCGTTGAGTCCCAGGGCGACACTGAAGCTTTCTTT.

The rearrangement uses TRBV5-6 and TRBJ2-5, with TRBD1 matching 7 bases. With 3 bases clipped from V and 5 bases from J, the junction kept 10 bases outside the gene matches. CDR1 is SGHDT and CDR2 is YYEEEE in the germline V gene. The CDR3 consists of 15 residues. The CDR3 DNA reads TGTGCCAGCAGCTGGGCCGACAGGGTCGGTGAGACCCAGTACTTC. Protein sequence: CASSWADRVGETQYF.

The CDR3 sequence is CASSLVRHSPLHF. The CDR3 DNA is TGTGCCAGCAGCTTAGTGCGTCATTCACCCCTCCACTTT. This chain links TRBV7-8 with TRBJ1-6; D is uncertain. Germline CDR1 SGHVS, CDR2 FQNEAQ. This CDR3 comprises 13 residues. The germline V and J ends were trimmed by 1 base and 8 bases, with 6 bases remaining between them.

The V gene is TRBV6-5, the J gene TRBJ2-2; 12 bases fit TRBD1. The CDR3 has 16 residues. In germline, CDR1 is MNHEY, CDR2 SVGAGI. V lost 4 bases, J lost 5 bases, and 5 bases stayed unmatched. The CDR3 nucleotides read TGTGCCAGCAGTTCCCGGGACAGGGGGCGTACCGGGGAGCTGTTTTTT. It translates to CASSSRDRGRTGELFF.

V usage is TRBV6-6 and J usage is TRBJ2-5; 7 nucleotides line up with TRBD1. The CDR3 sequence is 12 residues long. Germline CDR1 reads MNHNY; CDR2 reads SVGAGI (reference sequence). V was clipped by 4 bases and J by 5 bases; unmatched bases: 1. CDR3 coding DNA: TGTGCCAGCAGTTCAGGGGGTGAGACCCAGTACTTC. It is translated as CASSSGGETQYF.

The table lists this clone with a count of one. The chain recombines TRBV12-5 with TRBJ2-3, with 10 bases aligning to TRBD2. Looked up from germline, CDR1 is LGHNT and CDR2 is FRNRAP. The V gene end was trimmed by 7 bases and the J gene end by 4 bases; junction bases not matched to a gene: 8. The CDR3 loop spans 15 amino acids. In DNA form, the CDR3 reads TGTGCTAGTGCTAGAGCAAGCGGGGGGGCAGATACGCAGTATTTT. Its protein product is CASARASGGADTQYF.

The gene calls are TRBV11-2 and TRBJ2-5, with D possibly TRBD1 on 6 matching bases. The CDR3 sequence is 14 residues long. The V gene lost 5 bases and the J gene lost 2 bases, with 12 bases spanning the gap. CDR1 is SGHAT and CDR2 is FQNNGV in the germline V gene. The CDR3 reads CASSRGQLQETQYF. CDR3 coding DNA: TGTGCCAGCAGCCGCGGACAGCTACAAGAGACCCAGTACTTC.

The DNA for the CDR3 is TGTGCCAGCAGTTGGGGCGGGGCGGCGAATGAAAAACTGTTTTTT. Amino acid sequence: CASSWGGAANEKLFF. The chain combines TRBV25-1 with TRBJ1-4; TRBD1 might be the D (5 bases). The CDR3 loop spans 15 amino acids. Trimming stripped 5 bases from V and 5 bases from J, with 15 bases between. The germline gives CDR1 MGHDK, CDR2 SYGVNS.

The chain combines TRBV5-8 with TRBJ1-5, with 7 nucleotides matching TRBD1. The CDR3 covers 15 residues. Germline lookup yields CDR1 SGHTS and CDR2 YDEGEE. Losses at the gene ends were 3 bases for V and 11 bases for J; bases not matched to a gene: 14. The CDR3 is CASSWDSALKGSQHF. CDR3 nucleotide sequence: TGTGCCAGCAGCTGGGACAGCGCGCTAAAGGGGTCCCAGCATTTT.

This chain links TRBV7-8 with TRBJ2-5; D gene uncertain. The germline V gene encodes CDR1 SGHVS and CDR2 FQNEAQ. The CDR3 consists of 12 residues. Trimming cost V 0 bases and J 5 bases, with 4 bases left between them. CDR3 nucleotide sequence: TGTGCCAGCAGCTTAGCGGTGGAGACCCAGTACTTC. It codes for CASSLAVETQYF.

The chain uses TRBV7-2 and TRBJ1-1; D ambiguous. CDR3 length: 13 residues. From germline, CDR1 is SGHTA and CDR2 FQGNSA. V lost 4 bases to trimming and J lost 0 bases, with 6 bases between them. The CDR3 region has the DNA TGTGCCAGCAGCTCGGGAGTGAACACTGAAGCTTTCTTT. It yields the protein CASSSGVNTEAFF.

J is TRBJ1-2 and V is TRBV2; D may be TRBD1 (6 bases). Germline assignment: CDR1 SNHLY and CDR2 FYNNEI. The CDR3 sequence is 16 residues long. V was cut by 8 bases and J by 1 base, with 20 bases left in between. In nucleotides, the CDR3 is TGTGCCAGCCCTCCCCAAGGGGGGGGTCGTAACTATGGCTACACCTTC. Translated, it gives CASPPQGGGRNYGYTF.

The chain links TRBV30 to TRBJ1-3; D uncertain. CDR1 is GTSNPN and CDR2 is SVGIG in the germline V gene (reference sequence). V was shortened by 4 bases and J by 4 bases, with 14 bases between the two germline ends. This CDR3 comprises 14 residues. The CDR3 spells CAWKFLPDGNTIYF. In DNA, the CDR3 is TGTGCCTGGAAGTTCCTTCCAGACGGAAACACCATATATTTT.

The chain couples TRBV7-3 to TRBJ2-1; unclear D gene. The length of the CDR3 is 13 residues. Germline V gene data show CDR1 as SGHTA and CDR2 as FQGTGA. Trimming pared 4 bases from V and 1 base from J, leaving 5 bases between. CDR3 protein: CASSSTSYNEQFF. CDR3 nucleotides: TGTGCCAGCAGCTCTACTTCCTACAATGAGCAGTTCTTC.

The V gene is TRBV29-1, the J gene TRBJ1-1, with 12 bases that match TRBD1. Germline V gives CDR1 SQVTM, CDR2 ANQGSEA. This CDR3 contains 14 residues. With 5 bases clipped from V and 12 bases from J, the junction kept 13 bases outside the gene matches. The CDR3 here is CSVYTPGQGAGTFF. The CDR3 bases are TGCAGCGTTTATACTCCGGGACAGGGGGCTGGAACTTTCTTT.

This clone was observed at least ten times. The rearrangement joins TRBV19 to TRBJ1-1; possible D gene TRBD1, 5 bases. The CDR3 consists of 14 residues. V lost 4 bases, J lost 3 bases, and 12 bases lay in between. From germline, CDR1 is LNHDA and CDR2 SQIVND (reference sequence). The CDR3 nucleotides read TGTGCCAGTAGTAGGGGGTATAAAGACACTGAAGCTTTCTTT. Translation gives CASSRGYKDTEAFF.

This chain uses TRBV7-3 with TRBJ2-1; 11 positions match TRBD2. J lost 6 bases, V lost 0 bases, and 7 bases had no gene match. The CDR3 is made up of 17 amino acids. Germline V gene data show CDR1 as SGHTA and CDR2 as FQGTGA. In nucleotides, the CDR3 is TGTGCCAGCAGCTTAACCGCCCTAGCGGGGGGTATCAATGAGCAGTTCTTC. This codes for CASSLTALAGGINEQFF. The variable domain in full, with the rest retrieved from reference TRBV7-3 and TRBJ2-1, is GAGVSQTPSNKVTEKGKYVELRCDPISGHTALYWYRQSLGQGPEFLIYFQGTGAADDSGLPNDRFFAVRPEGSVSTLKIQRTERGDSAVYLCASSLTALAGGINEQFFGPGTRLTVL.

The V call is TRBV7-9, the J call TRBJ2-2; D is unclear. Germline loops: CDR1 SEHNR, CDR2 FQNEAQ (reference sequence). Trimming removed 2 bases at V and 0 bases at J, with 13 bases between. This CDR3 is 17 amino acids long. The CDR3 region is CASSLNTALTNTGELFF. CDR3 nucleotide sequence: TGTGCCAGCAGCTTAAACACAGCCCTAACGAACACCGGGGAGCTGTTTTTT. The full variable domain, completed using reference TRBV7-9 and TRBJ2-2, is DTGVSQNPRHKITKRGQNVTFRCDPISEHNRLYWYRQTLGQGPEFLTYFQNEAQLEKSRLLSDRFSAERPKGSFSTLEIQRTEQGDSAMYLCASSLNTALTNTGELFFGEGSRLTVL.

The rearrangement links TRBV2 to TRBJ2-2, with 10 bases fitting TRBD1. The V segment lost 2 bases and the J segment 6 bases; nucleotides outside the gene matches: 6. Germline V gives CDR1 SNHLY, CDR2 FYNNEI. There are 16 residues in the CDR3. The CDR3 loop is CASSETGQGTAGELFF. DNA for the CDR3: TGTGCCAGCAGTGAAACGGGACAGGGGACAGCCGGGGAGCTGTTTTTT.

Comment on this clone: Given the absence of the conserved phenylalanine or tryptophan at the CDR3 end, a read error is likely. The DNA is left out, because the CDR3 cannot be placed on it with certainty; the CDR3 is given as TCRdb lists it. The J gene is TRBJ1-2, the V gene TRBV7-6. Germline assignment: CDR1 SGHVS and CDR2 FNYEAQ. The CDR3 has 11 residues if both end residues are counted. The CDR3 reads CASSLARGSPA.